This T cell receptor (beta chain) was sequenced in a study of T cell responses to AZD1222 COVID-19 vaccine. Study outcomes and limitations: Unmutated regions of variants are reportedly targeted by nearly half of spike-specific TCRs. Repertoires in all cases were sampled only once the peak T cell response had passed. Donors, mostly white British, included more females; clonal diversity was possibly underestimated.

Details on this clone: Antigen unknown.

Per germline, CDR1 DFQATT and CDR2 SNEGSKA (reference sequence). V was clipped by 3 bases and J by 6 bases; unmatched bases: 5. CDR3 length equals 14 residues. Pooling covered second doses at about 4 or about 12 weeks. The method was immunoSEQ multiplex PCR; TCRdb's version includes in-frame clones alone and lacks a portion of them. The sample lists 110,000 or so clones, about 86% seen once, with around 17% in the top ten. This chain links TRBV20-1 with TRBJ2-1; TRBD2 matches at 10 bases. This receptor was obtained from an adult who received the AZD1222 COVID-19 vaccine. The sample was peripheral blood, taken 28 days after the second AZD1222 dose. In DNA, the CDR3 is TGCAGTGCTAGTCATAGCGGGGGGAGCAATGAGCAGTTCTTC. It encodes CSASHSGGSNEQFF.